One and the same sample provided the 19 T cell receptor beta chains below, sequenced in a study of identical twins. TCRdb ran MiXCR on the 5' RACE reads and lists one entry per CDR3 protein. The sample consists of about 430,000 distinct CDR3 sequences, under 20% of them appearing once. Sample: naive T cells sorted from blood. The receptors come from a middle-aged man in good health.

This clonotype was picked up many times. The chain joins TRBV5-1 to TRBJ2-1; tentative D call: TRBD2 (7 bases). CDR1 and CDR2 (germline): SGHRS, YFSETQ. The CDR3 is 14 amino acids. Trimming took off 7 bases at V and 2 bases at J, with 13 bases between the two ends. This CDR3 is CASRLAGAYNEQFF. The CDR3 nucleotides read TGCGCCAGCCGACTAGCAGGGGCCTACAATGAGCAGTTCTTC.

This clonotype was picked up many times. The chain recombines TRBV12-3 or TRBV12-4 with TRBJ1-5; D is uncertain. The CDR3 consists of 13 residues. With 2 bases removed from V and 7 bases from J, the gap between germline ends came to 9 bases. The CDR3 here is CASSLNAVQPQHF. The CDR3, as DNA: TGTGCCAGCAGTTTAAACGCGGTCCAGCCCCAGCATTTT.

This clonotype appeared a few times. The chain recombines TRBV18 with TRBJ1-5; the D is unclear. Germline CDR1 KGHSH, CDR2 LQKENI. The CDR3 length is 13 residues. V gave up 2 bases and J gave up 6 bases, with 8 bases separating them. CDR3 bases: TGTGCCAGCTCACCAGCGGGGTCTCAGCCCCAGCATTTT. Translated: CASSPAGSQPQHF.

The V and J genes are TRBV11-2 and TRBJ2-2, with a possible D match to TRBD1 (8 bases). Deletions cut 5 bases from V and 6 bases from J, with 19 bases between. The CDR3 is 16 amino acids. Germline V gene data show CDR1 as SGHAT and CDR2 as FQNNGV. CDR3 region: CASSQRGQVRSGELFF. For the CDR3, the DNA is TGTGCCAGCAGCCAGCGGGGACAGGTGCGATCCGGGGAGCTGTTTTTT.

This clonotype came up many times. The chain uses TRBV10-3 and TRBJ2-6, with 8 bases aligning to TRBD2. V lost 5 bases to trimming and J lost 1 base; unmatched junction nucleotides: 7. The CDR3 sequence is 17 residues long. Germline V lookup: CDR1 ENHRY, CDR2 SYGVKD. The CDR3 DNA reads TGTGCCATCAGTATGGCGGGGGGCCATTCTGGGGCCAACGTCCTGACTTTC. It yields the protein CAISMAGGHSGANVLTF.

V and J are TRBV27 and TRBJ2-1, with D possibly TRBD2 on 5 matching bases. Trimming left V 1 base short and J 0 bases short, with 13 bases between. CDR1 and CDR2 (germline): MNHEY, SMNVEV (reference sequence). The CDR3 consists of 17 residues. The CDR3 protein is CASSLYSGYNSYNEQFF. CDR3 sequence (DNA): TGTGCCAGCAGTTTATACAGCGGATACAACTCCTACAATGAGCAGTTCTTC.

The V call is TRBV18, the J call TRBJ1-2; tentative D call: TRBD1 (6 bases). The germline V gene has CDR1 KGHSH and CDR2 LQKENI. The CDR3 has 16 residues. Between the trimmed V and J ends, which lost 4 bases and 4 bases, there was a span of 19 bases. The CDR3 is CASSQRTAQFFYGYTF. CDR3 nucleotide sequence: TGTGCCAGCTCACAGCGGACAGCTCAATTCTTCTATGGCTACACCTTC.

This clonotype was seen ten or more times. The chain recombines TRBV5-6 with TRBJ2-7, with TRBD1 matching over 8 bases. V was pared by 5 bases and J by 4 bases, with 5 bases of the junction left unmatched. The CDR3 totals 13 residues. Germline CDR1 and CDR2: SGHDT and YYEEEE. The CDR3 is CASRKGQGYEQYF. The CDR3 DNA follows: TGTGCCAGCAGGAAAGGACAGGGTTACGAGCAGTACTTC.

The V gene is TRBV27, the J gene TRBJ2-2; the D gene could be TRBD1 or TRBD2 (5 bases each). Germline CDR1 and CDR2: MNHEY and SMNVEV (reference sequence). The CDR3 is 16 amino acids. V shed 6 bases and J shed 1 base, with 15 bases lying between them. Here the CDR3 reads CASSPTGRWNTGELFF. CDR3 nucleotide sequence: TGTGCCAGCAGCCCGACGGGACGCTGGAACACCGGGGAGCTGTTTTTT.

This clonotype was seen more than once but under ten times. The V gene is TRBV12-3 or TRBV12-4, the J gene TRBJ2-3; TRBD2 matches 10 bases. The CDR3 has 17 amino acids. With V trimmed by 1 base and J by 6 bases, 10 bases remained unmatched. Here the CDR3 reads CASSLGATAGGRDTQYF. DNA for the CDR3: TGTGCCAGCAGTTTAGGAGCGACAGCGGGGGGGCGGGATACGCAGTATTTT.

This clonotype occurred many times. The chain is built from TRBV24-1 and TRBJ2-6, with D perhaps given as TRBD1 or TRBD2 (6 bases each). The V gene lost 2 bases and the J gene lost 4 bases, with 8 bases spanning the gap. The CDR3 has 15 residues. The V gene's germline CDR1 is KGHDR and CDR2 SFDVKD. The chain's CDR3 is CATSDSGAGANVLTF. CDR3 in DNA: TGTGCCACCAGTGATTCGGGGGCAGGGGCCAACGTCCTGACTTTC.

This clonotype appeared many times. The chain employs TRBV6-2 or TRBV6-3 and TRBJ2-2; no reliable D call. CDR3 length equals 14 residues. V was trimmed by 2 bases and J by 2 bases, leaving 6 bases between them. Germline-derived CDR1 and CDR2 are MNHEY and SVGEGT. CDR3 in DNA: TGTGCCAGCAGTTACGATCACAACACCGGGGAGCTGTTTTTT. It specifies CASSYDHNTGELFF.

CDR3 bases: TGTGCCAGCAGATTACTCTTCGGGGATCGTGACAATGAGCAGTTCTTC. Protein product: CASRLLFGDRDNEQFF. The V call is TRBV6-2 or TRBV6-3, the J call TRBJ2-1; a possible D gene is TRBD2 (5 bases). CDR1 MNHEY and CDR2 SVGEGT come from the germline V gene. Trimming stripped 6 bases from V and 5 bases from J, with 20 bases between. The CDR3 length is 16 residues.

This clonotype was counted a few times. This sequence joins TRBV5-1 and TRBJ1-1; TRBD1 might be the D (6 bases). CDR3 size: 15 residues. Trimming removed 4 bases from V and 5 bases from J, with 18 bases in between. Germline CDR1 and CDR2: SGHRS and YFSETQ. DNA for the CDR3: TGCGCCAGCAGCACGGGGGCCGGGACTTTAACTGAAGCTTTCTTT. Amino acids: CASSTGAGTLTEAFF.

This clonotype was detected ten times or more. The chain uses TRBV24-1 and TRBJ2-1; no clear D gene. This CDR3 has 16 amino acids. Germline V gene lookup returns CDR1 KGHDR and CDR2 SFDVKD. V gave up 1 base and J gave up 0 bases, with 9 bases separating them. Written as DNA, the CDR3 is TGTGCCACCAGTGATTTTACGGGCATCTCCTACAATGAGCAGTTCTTC. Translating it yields CATSDFTGISYNEQFF.

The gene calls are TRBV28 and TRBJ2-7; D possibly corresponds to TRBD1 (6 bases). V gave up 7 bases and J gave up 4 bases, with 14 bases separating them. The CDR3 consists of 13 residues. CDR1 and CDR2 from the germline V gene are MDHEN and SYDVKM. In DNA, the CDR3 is TGTGCCAGCACCCGGGACAACCTATACGAGCAGTACTTC. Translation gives CASTRDNLYEQYF.

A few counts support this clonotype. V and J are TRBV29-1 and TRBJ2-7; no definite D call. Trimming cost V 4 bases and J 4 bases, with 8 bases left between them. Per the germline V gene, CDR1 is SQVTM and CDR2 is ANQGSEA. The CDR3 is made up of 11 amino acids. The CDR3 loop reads CSVGKLYEQYF. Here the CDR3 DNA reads TGCAGCGTTGGGAAATTGTACGAGCAGTACTTC.

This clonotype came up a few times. The CDR3 spells CASSLARGVSYEQYF. CDR3 nucleotides: TGTGCCAGCAGTTTGGCCAGGGGGGTCTCCTACGAGCAGTACTTC. V and J are TRBV27 and TRBJ2-7, with D perhaps matching TRBD1 (7 bases). Trimming left V 3 bases short and J 0 bases short, with 12 bases between. The CDR3 totals 15 residues. The germline gives CDR1 MNHEY, CDR2 SMNVEV (reference sequence).

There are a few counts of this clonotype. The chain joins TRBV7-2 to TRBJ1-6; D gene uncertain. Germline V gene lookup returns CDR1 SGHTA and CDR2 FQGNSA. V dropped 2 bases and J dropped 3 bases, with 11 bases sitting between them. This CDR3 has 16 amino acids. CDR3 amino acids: CASSLRSSVYNSPLHF. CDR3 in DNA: TGTGCCAGCAGCTTACGATCATCGGTCTATAATTCACCCCTCCACTTT.